Sequencing of this TCR beta chain was carried out in a study of T cell repertoires in cytomegalovirus infection. Study in general: Through public TCR beta signatures, both CMV infection and matching HLA type were indicated.

MiXCR was run by TCRdb on the reads, yielding one entry per CDR3 protein. Here the sample spans approximately 910,000 distinct CDR3 sequences, under 40% being singletons. Worth noting for this clonotype: Its cognate antigen is unknown. At one end the junction does not follow the germline gene, possibly because of a read error.

There are 16 residues in the CDR3. Per the germline V gene, CDR1 is SSHAT and CDR2 is FNYEAQ (reference sequence). This chain links TRBV7-7 with TRBJ2-1; 15 bases align to TRBD2. Sequencing was performed on cultured CD8+ T cells from PBMCs, taken from culture after CMV antigen stimulation. The origin of this receptor is a human donor in good health (CMV status not recorded). Some clones in this sample may be carry-over from other donors' samples. CDR3 sequence: CASSPGTSGGKNEQFF. CDR3 DNA: TGTGCTAGCAGCCCCGGGACTAGCGGGGGGAAGAATGAGCAGTTCTTC.